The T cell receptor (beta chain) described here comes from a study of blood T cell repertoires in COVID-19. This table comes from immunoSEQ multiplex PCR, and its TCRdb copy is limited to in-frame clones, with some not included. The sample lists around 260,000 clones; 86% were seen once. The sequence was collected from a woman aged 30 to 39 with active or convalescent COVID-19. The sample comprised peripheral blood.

CDR3 sequence: CASSPLTGRREKNTEAFF. CDR3 nucleotide sequence: TGTGCCAGCAGTCCCCTAACCGGACGCCGGGAAAAGAACACTGAAGCTTTCTTT. The rearrangement links TRBV28 to TRBJ1-1; no reliable D call. V lost 5 bases and J 1 base, leaving 23 bases between the germline ends. The CDR3 has 18 residues. CDR1 is MDHEN and CDR2 is SYDVKM in the germline V gene.